This T cell receptor (beta chain) is drawn from a study of PD-1 blockade in classical Hodgkin lymphoma. Study context: The nivolumab dose that patients received was 3 mg/kg, given intravenously every 2 weeks. Broader study findings: Any patient who commenced nivolumab under 1 year after ASCT was excluded. Relative to healthy donors, newly diagnosed patients reportedly had lower baseline TCR diversity, which was reported as lower still in relapsed/refractory patients. Before treatment, complete responders showed about the same diversity as newly diagnosed patients.

Each patient's relapse followed autologous stem cell transplantation, and brentuximab vedotin exposure varied. As to this clone: Its antigen is currently unknown.

Sequenced by immunoSEQ multiplex PCR; TCRdb stores in-frame clones only, minus some. The table has 60,000 or so clones, 90% seen once. The germline V gene encodes CDR1 SGHVS and CDR2 FNYEAQ. V was clipped by 5 bases and J by 2 bases; unmatched bases: 6. The CDR3 covers 16 residues. The specimen was peripheral blood mononuclear cells (PBMCs), collected at baseline. This chain links TRBV7-6 with TRBJ2-7; 13 bases are a match to TRBD2. The TCR comes from a human donor with classical Hodgkin lymphoma. CDR3 nucleotide sequence: TGTGCCAGCAGCCGAAAACTAGCGGGGGGGACCTACGAGCAGTACTTC. Residues: CASSRKLAGGTYEQYF.